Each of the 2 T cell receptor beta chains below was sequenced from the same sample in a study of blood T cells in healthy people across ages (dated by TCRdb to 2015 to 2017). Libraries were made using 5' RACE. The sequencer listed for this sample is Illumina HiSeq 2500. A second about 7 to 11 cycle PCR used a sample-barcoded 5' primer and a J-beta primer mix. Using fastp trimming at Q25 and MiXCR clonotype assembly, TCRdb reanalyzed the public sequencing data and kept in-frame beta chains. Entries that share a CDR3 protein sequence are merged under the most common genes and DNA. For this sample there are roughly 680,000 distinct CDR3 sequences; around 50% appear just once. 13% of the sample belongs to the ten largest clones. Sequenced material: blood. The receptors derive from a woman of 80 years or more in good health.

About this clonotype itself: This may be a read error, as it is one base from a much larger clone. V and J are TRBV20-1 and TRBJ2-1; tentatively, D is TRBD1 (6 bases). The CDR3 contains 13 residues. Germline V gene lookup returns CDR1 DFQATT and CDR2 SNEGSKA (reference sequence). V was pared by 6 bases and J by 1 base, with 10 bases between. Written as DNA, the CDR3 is TGCAGTGCCCTAGACAGGTCCTACAATGAGCAGTTCTTC. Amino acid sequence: CSALDRSYNEQFF.

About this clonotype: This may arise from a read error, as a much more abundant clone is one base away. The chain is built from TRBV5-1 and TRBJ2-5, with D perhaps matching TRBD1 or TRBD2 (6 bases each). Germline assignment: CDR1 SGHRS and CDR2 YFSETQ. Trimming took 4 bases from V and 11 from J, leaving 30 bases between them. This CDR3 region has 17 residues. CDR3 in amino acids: CASSRFFGGPQQGEQYF. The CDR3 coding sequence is TGCGCCAGCAGCCGATTCTTCGGGGGACCCCAACAGGGTGAGCAGTACTTC.